The 16 T cell receptor beta chains below were found in one sample sequenced in a study of blood T cell repertoires in COVID-19. Sequencing was performed with immunoSEQ multiplex PCR; in TCRdb, only in-frame clones are kept and a portion is missing. Found here are 130,000 to 150,000 clones, around three quarters of them singletons; the top ten hold 13%. Sequences were obtained from peripheral blood. These receptors were collected from an elderly man with acute or convalescent COVID-19.

In its sample, this clone was seen a few times. The CDR3, as DNA: TGCGCCAGCAGCTCTATGGGACAGCCGTCAGACGAGCAGTACTTC. The encoded protein is CASSSMGQPSDEQYF. The chain employs TRBV5-1 and TRBJ2-7; TRBD1 matches 7 bases. Per germline, CDR1 SGHRS and CDR2 YFSETQ. J was trimmed by 5 bases and V by 3 bases; bases with no gene match: 11. The CDR3 covers 15 residues.

The chain combines TRBV7-2 with TRBJ1-4; 7 nucleotides line up with TRBD1. J was trimmed by 7 bases and V by 3 bases; bases with no gene match: 11. The CDR3 length is 16 residues. The germline gives CDR1 SGHTA, CDR2 FQGNSA. CDR3 bases: TGTGCCAGCAGCTTCCGAGGGGGCGGGATGGGTGAAAAACTGTTTTTT. This translates into CASSFRGGGMGEKLFF.

This clone was detected once. The chain carries TRBV4-1 and TRBJ1-4; 9 positions match TRBD1. V lost 7 bases, J lost 8 bases, and 11 bases stayed unmatched. The germline V gene encodes CDR1 MGHRA and CDR2 YSYEKL. The CDR3 is 15 amino acids. CDR3 sequence (DNA): TGCGCCAGCACCCCTCAACAGGGGGCTGGGGAAAAACTGTTTTTT. Residues: CASTPQQGAGEKLFF.

This sequence joins TRBV24-1 and TRBJ2-1; 8 bases match TRBD2. V shed 6 bases and J 7 bases; nucleotides not matched to a gene: 13. Germline-derived CDR1 and CDR2 are KGHDR and SFDVKD. The CDR3 length is 16 residues. In DNA, the CDR3 is TGTGCCACCAGTTTAGCGGGGTCAAGGAGTAGGAATGAGCAGTTCTTC. Its translation: CATSLAGSRSRNEQFF.

The chain uses TRBV7-8 and TRBJ1-1; the D gene is possibly TRBD1 (6 bases). Between the trimmed V and J ends, which lost 2 bases and 3 bases, there was a span of 16 bases. CDR1 and CDR2 from the germline V gene are SGHVS and FQNEAQ. CDR3 length: 16 amino acids. CDR3 sequence (DNA): TGTGCCAGCAGCTTATTATCCAGACAGGTACACACTGAAGCTTTCTTT. Encoded protein: CASSLLSRQVHTEAFF.

This chain uses TRBV19 with TRBJ1-5; D might be TRBD1 (6 bases). V dropped 5 bases and J dropped 2 bases, with 13 bases sitting between them. CDR1 is LNHDA and CDR2 is SQIVND in the germline V gene (reference sequence). The CDR3 has 15 residues. The CDR3 loop reads CASSSGVIGNQPQHF. Here the CDR3 DNA reads TGTGCCAGTAGTTCAGGGGTTATCGGCAATCAGCCCCAGCATTTT.

CDR3 loop: CASSGQGAITEAFF. In DNA, the CDR3 is TGTGCCAGCAGCGGACAGGGGGCGATCACTGAAGCTTTCTTT. The chain recombines TRBV7-9 with TRBJ1-1; 11 bases are shared with TRBD1. The V gene's germline CDR1 is SEHNR and CDR2 FQNEAQ (reference sequence). With 5 bases clipped from V and 4 bases from J, the junction kept 3 bases outside the gene matches. The CDR3 covers 14 residues.

The chain uses TRBV7-2 and TRBJ1-5; maybe TRBD1 (6 bases). This CDR3 comprises 15 residues. Trimming pared 5 bases from V and 5 bases from J, leaving 16 bases between. Germline V gene lookup returns CDR1 SGHTA and CDR2 FQGNSA. For the CDR3, the DNA is TGTGCCAGCAGCCCAAGGGGGGGGTTCGATCAGCCCCAGCATTTT. Amino acid sequence: CASSPRGGFDQPQHF. Filled out from reference TRBV7-2 and TRBJ1-5, the complete variable domain reads GAGVSQSPSNKVTEKGKDVELRCDPISGHTALYWYRQSLGQGLEFLIYFQGNSAPDKSGLPSDRFSAERTGGSVSTLTIQRTQQEDSAVYLCASSPRGGFDQPQHFGDGTRLSIL.

V and J are TRBV24-1 and TRBJ1-5, with a possible D match to TRBD1 (6 bases). Trimming took off 9 bases at V and 3 bases at J, with 20 bases between the two ends. Germline lookup yields CDR1 KGHDR and CDR2 SFDVKD. CDR3 length: 16 residues. The CDR3 spells CATSPAEGTNNQPQHF. The CDR3 DNA is TGTGCCACCTCCCCCGCGGAAGGGACAAACAATCAGCCCCAGCATTTT.

V gene TRBV19 combines with J gene TRBJ1-5, with D possibly matching TRBD1 (5 bases). The germline V and J ends were trimmed by 7 bases and 5 bases, with 21 bases remaining between them. The germline CDR1 and CDR2 sequences are LNHDA and SQIVND (reference sequence). The CDR3 runs to 16 residues. The CDR3 reads CASTLGHQGAYQPQHF. For the CDR3, the DNA is TGTGCCAGTACCCTCGGCCATCAAGGGGCCTATCAGCCCCAGCATTTT.

The chain couples TRBV9 to TRBJ1-2; tentative D call: TRBD1 (5 bases). The CDR3 is 14 residues long. The V end lost 5 bases, the J end lost 3 bases, and 14 bases lay between the germline ends. Germline V lookup: CDR1 SGDLS, CDR2 YYNGEE. The CDR3 here is CASSGVRGDYGYTF. The DNA of the CDR3 is TGTGCCAGCAGTGGGGTACGGGGGGACTATGGCTACACCTTC. Supplemented by reference TRBV9 and TRBJ1-2, the full variable domain reads DSGVTQTPKHLITATGQRVTLRCSPRSGDLSVYWYQQSLDQGLQFLIQYYNGEERAKGNILERFSAQQFPDLHSELNLSSLELGDSALYFCASSGVRGDYGYTFGSGTRLTVV.

For this clone: This may arise from a read error, as a much more abundant clone is one base away. The sample holds other DNA sequences that translate to the same CDR3. V and J are TRBV11-3 and TRBJ2-7, with unresolved D. This CDR3 region has 12 residues. CDR1 is SGHNT and CDR2 is YENEEA in the germline V gene. Trimming took 0 bases from V and 5 from J, leaving 5 bases between them. Here the CDR3 reads CASSLDRDEQYF. In DNA, the CDR3 is TGTGCCAGCAGCTTAGATCGGGACGAGCAGTACTTC.

The rearrangement uses TRBV7-6 and TRBJ2-7, with TRBD1 matching over 7 bases. V dropped 2 bases and J dropped 2; count of bases not matched to a gene: 9. CDR1 and CDR2 (germline): SGHVS, FNYEAQ. CDR3 length: 16 residues. In DNA, the CDR3 is TGTGCCAGCAGCTTAACGGGACAGAAACCCCCCTACGAGCAGTACTTC. This translates into CASSLTGQKPPYEQYF.

This clone was seen once. The gene calls are TRBV9 and TRBJ2-2, with D unclear. V was clipped by 1 base and J by 7 bases, with 20 bases between them. The CDR3 has 17 residues. CDR1 is SGDLS, CDR2 YYNGEE, per germline. This CDR3 is CASSVSYSQTGIGELFF. The CDR3 DNA follows: TGTGCCAGCAGCGTAAGCTACAGCCAAACCGGCATCGGGGAGCTGTTTTTT.

This chain uses TRBV19 with TRBJ2-7, with 8 bases aligning to TRBD1. The CDR3 runs to 14 residues. Trimming at V came to 0 bases and at J to 3 bases, leaving 1 base not matched to a gene. CDR1 is LNHDA and CDR2 is SQIVND in the germline V gene (reference sequence). CDR3 DNA sequence: TGTGCCAGTAGTATAGAGGACAGGGTCTACGAGCAGTACTTC. Translation: CASSIEDRVYEQYF.

The chain has TRBV6-6 and TRBJ2-1, with D perhaps TRBD1 (6 bases). Trimming took off 0 bases at V and 8 bases at J, with 11 bases between the two ends. From germline, CDR1 is MNHNY and CDR2 SVGAGI (reference sequence). This CDR3 is built from 14 residues. CDR3 DNA: TGTGCCAGCAGTTACTCTTCCAGGGGCGATGAGCAGTTCTTC. It is translated as CASSYSSRGDEQFF.